Listed below are T cell receptor beta chains from one sample, sequenced in a study of cytomegalovirus exposure and HLA in healthy donors. Assay used: immunoSEQ multiplex PCR; TCRdb lists only in-frame clones, some missing. The sample has about 110,000 clones; over 70% are singletons. The sequencing input was PBMCs. These receptors all stem from a man younger than 40 in good health and CMV-seronegative. Both conserved end residues are part of each CDR3. Fields, in order: J gene, D gene, V gene, clone size, CDR3 DNA, CDR3 protein. D genes are given only for firm matches. Some rows have no size entry. The others give once, few or many, or a class for an expanded clone.

>TRBJ2-1|TRBD2|TRBV7-2|-
TGTGCCAGCAGCTTCAGGACTAGCGACTACAATGAGCAGTTCTTC
CASSFRTSDYNEQFF
>TRBJ1-6|TRBD1|TRBV7-6|-
TGTGCCAGCAGAACCGGACAGGGCAATTCACCCCTCCACTTT
CASRTGQGNSPLHF
>TRBJ1-4|-|TRBV9|-
TGTGCCAGCAGCGGGACAGTCAATGAAAAACTGTTTTTT
CASSGTVNEKLFF
>TRBJ2-4|TRBD2|TRBV10-2|-
TGCGCCAGCAGTGAGCAGGGCGGGGGGCGAGACATTCAGTACTTC
CASSEQGGGRDIQYF
>TRBJ1-4|TRBD1|TRBV7-9|-
TGTGCCAGCAGCCCCGACAGGGGTAGTGCTAATGAAAAACTGTTTTTT
CASSPDRGSANEKLFF
>TRBJ2-7|-|TRBV6-1|-
TGTGCCAGCAGTGTGTATGGGAGCGATGTGCAGTACTTC
CASSVYGSDVQYF
>TRBJ1-4|-|TRBV9|-
TGTGCCAGCAGCGTAGGTTATCCCACTAATGAAAAACTGTTTTTT
CASSVGYPTNEKLFF
>TRBJ2-7|TRBD1|TRBV29-1|once
TGCAGCGTTGACGCAGGGGGCCCATCCGAGCAGTACTTC
CSVDAGGPSEQYF
>TRBJ2-7|TRBD1|TRBV6-5|-
TGTGCCAGCAGCCCCCCGCAGGGGGTCCGAGACGAGCAGTACTTC
CASSPPQGVRDEQYF
>TRBJ2-5|-|TRBV9|-
TGTGCCAGCAGCGCCCCCCGAGAGACCCAGTACTTC
CASSAPRETQYF
>TRBJ2-1|-|TRBV6-1|-
TGTGCCAGCGGAGACCACTCAAGGGGCAATGAGCAGTTCTTC
CASGDHSRGNEQFF
>TRBJ1-4|-|TRBV29-1|-
TGCAGCGTTGTGACAGGCCGTAATGAAAAACTGTTTTTT
CSVVTGRNEKLFF
>TRBJ2-4|-|TRBV27|-
TGTGCCAGCGGACATGCCCCTGGAAACATTCAGTACTTC
CASGHAPGNIQYF
>TRBJ2-1|-|TRBV6-5|-
TGTGCCAGCAGTTACTCGTTCAACCTGGGCCACAATGAGCAGTTCTTC
CASSYSFNLGHNEQFF
>TRBJ1-2|-|TRBV27|-
TGTGCCAGCAGTTTCCGCGGAATCTATGGCTACACCTTC
CASSFRGIYGYTF
>TRBJ2-1|TRBD1|TRBV5-1|-
TGCGCCAGCAGCTGGACGGTAGGGGGCGCGAATGAGCAGTTCTTC
CASSWTVGGANEQFF
>TRBJ2-5|-|TRBV5-1|-
TGCGCCAGCAGCTACTCTGTTTTTACAGGATACCAAGAGACCCAGTACTTC
CASSYSVFTGYQETQYF
>TRBJ2-1|-|TRBV6-1|-
TGTGCCAGCAGTGAAAAAGGTGGTAGCGGCTCCTACAATGAGCAGTTCTTC
CASSEKGGSGSYNEQFF
>TRBJ2-5|TRBD2|TRBV18|-
TGTGCCAGCTCACCGCAGGGAGGGGAGACCCAGTACTTC
CASSPQGGETQYF
>TRBJ2-5|-|TRBV11-2|-
TGTGCCAGCAGCTTACAGGGAGGGACCCAGTACTTC
CASSLQGGTQYF
>TRBJ2-7|TRBD2|TRBV11-2|-
TGTGCCAGCAGCTTTGCGGGAGGGATGTACGAGCAGTACTTC
CASSFAGGMYEQYF
>TRBJ2-7|-|TRBV6-1|-
TGTGCCAGCAGTGTACAGGGTAGGGAGCAGTACTTC
CASSVQGREQYF
>TRBJ2-7|TRBD2|TRBV5-6|once
TGTGCCAGCAGCTCAGGACTAGCGGCCAGGAGCTCCTACGAGCAGTACTTC
CASSSGLAARSSYEQYF
>TRBJ2-5|-|TRBV27|-
TGTGCCAGCAGGACGGACCTACGAGGGAGCCAGTACTTC
CASRTDLRGSQYF
>TRBJ2-1|TRBD1|TRBV7-2|-
TGTGCCAGCAGCCGGCCGGGACAGGCGACCCTTAAGCAGTTCTTC
CASSRPGQATLKQFF
>TRBJ1-2|-|TRBV6-5|-
TGTGCCAGCAGTTACTCCACAGGGTTCTATGGCTACACCTTC
CASSYSTGFYGYTF
>TRBJ2-1|-|TRBV25-1|-
TGTGCCAGCAGTGATTGGCCACGAGAGCAGTTCTTC
CASSDWPREQFF
>TRBJ1-1|TRBD1|TRBV2|-
TGTGCCAGCAGGTACAGGGGCATGAACACTGAAGCTTTCTTT
CASRYRGMNTEAFF
>TRBJ1-5|-|TRBV27|-
TGTGCCAGCAGTTTAAGGGGCGTCAATCAGCCCCAGCATTTT
CASSLRGVNQPQHF
>TRBJ1-6|-|TRBV5-4|few
TGTGCCAGCAGCTCGACCCGAGGCCCCAATTCACCCCTCCACTTT
CASSSTRGPNSPLHF
>TRBJ1-1|TRBD1|TRBV5-1|once
TGCGCCAGCAGCTTAACCCTAACAGGGGGTAACACTGAAGCTTTCTTT
CASSLTLTGGNTEAFF
>TRBJ2-7|TRBD1|TRBV10-3|-
TGTGCCATCAGTGATCCCGGGACAGGGGACACCTACGAGCAGTACTTC
CAISDPGTGDTYEQYF
>TRBJ2-7|-|TRBV13|-
TGTGCCAGCAGCCCGGGACTGACCGAGGGAGAGCAGTACTTC
CASSPGLTEGEQYF
>TRBJ1-5|-|TRBV7-9|-
TGTGCCAGCAGCGCAGTAGTGGGGGGGGCCCCTCAGCCCCAGCATTTT
CASSAVVGGAPQPQHF
>TRBJ2-7|-|TRBV4-1|-
TGCGCCAGCAGCCGAAGGTCACAGGGTCCCTCCGAGCAGTACTTC
CASSRRSQGPSEQYF
>TRBJ2-1|TRBD2|TRBV15|-
TGTGCCACCAGATCCGGGACTAGCCGATACAATGAGCAGTTCTTC
CATRSGTSRYNEQFF
>TRBJ1-2|-|TRBV7-8|-
TGTGCCAGCAGCGGCGACAGGTCCTATGGCTACACCTTC
CASSGDRSYGYTF
>TRBJ2-4|TRBD1|TRBV4-2|-
TGTGCCAGCAGCCAAGGTCGTCTAGGGACAGGAGGTTTGTGGAACATTCAGTACTTC
CASSQGRLGTGGLWNIQYF
>TRBJ2-7|-|TRBV6-1|-
TGTGCCAGCAGTGACGGACAGCTCCTGAGCTCCTACGAGCAGTACTTC
CASSDGQLLSSYEQYF
>TRBJ1-6|TRBD1|TRBV19|-
TGTGCCAGTAGTAACGGACAGGGTTTTAATTCACCCCTCCACTTT
CASSNGQGFNSPLHF
>TRBJ1-2|-|TRBV29-1|-
TGCAGCGTCGAAGATGAGGAGCTCGCCTACACCTTC
CSVEDEELAYTF
>TRBJ2-2|TRBD1|TRBV7-6|once
TGTGCCAGCAGCTTATCAAGGACAGGCGCGAACACCGGGGAGCTGTTTTTT
CASSLSRTGANTGELFF
>TRBJ1-2|TRBD1|TRBV10-3|-
TGTGCCATCAGTGAAGGGGACAGCCCTAACTATGGCTACACCTTC
CAISEGDSPNYGYTF
>TRBJ2-7|-|TRBV6-5|-
TGTGCCAGCTGCCAGGGGAACGAGCAGTACTTC
CASCQGNEQYF
>TRBJ1-2|-|TRBV28|few
TGTGCCAGCAGTTCATTGGAGTTCTTAGCTGGCTACACCTTC
CASSSLEFLAGYTF
>TRBJ1-1|TRBD1|TRBV5-1|-
TGCGCCAGCAGCCCCGGGACAGAGATGAACACTGAAGCTTTCTTT
CASSPGTEMNTEAFF
>TRBJ2-1|TRBD2|TRBV10-3|-
TGTGCCATCAGTGAGTTTGCGGGAGATTACAATGAGCAGTTCTTC
CAISEFAGDYNEQFF
>TRBJ2-3|TRBD2|TRBV19|-
TGTGCCAGTAGCTGGACTAGCGCAAGCACAGATACGCAGTATTTT
CASSWTSASTDTQYF
>TRBJ1-2|TRBD1|TRBV5-8|-
TGTGCCAGCAGCTCCTTTGGACAGGGGGGGAACTATGGCTACACCTTC
CASSSFGQGGNYGYTF
>TRBJ1-2|TRBD1|TRBV9|-
TGTGCCAGCAGCCCCTCGGGACAGGGGGACTATGGCTACACCTTC
CASSPSGQGDYGYTF
>TRBJ2-1|-|TRBV6-4|many
TGTGCCAGCAGTTTCGACGGACTCAATGAGCAGTTCTTC
CASSFDGLNEQFF
>TRBJ1-1|-|TRBV6-5|-
TGTGCCAGCAACCCTCCAGGCACTGAAGCTTTCTTT
CASNPPGTEAFF
>TRBJ1-1|TRBD1|TRBV30|-
TGTGCCTCACGACAGGGACCCACTGAAGCTTTCTTT
CASRQGPTEAFF